The T cell receptor (beta chain) under discussion was sequenced for a study of T cells in Graves' hyperthyroidism and ophthalmopathy (dated by TCRdb to between 2018 and 2020). For the wider study: Peripheral blood was sampled at the time of initial diagnosis, prior to any treatment. To identify TCR V-J signatures that set the groups apart, the researchers used a discovery cohort of 95 to 100 patients, made up of 43 with Graves' ophthalmopathy and about 55 with stable Graves' hyperthyroidism. Whether ophthalmopathy could be predicted prospectively was tested in an independent validation cohort made up of 18 to 20 hyperthyroidism patients plus 17 patients who later progressed to ophthalmopathy. The approximately 98 discovery patients were randomly divided into training and test sets at a 7:3 ratio. Thyroid tissue and blood T-cell repertoires from six Graves' hyperthyroidism patients were also compared in the study. After sampling, hyperthyroidism patients received methimazole starting at 30 mg daily, and ophthalmopathy patients received high-dose intravenous methylprednisolone. The paper reports TCR Vbeta CDR3 sequencing of approximately 130 peripheral blood samples: some 41 ophthalmopathy, fewer than 80 hyperthyroidism and approximately 17 progressor patients. Broad study findings and their caveats: Sample size was not statistically predetermined, and blinding of investigators to group allocation was not performed. During validation, the model predicted progression to ophthalmopathy a median of around 6 months ahead of onset, with 60% to 71% sensitivity and 72.22% specificity. Blood samples also contained most of the expanded thyroid clonotypes (frequency above 0.001), which suggests that blood repertoires may reflect thyroid immune responses. A model built on a 13 V-J signature distinguished ophthalmopathy from stable hyperthyroidism, reaching about 88% sensitivity and around 81% specificity in cross-validation and 80%/75% in testing.

A few counts support this clonotype. This clone's antigen is unknown. There are no base qualities to consult, and no much larger clone falls within one base. The TCR beta CDR3 regions were amplified from the RNA transcripts. The first round of RT-PCR for the TCR CDR3 was performed with the HTBI primer set and the Qiagen OneStep RT-PCR kit. Libraries were constructed in a second round of multiplex PCR, after which size selection and purification were carried out. Sequencing of the libraries was done on an Illumina HiSeq2000 using paired-end 100 bp reads. The source study handled its data this way. SOAPnuke was used to process the raw data, removing reads that contained adapters or uncalled bases, had a mean Phred below 15, or lacked an exact match to the constant primer or identifier. COPE v1.2.5 was used to merge the high-quality paired reads, and each unique nucleotide sequence was defined as a clonotype. MiTCR v1.1 was used to align the clonotypes against IMGT TRBV, TRBD and TRBJ reference segments. The analysis was restricted to V-J combinations with a frequency above 0.0001, which together covered 98% to 99.2% of the repertoires. A TCS score was defined as the ratio of F50 (clonal expansion) to E x V (chaos), with BLOSUM62-based TCRdist applied between CDR3 peptides within each V-J. Welch's t-statistics and random forest reduced around 510 V-J features to around 14, which were used in a naive Bayes classifier (R e1071). TCRdb applied fastp at Q25 and MiXCR to the public reads, then kept only in-frame beta chains. Every entry covers one CDR3 protein and lists the most common genes and DNA from its rows. Clone size and V and J calls follow TCRdb, not the original study. The sample table holds around 380,000 distinct CDR3 sequences, of which roughly 14% were seen once. More than 20% of the sample rests with the top ten.

Hyperthyroidism patients were aged 18 to 65 years and newly diagnosed, with disease duration of less than 2 months. The study excluded patients with uncontrolled infections, other autoimmune diseases, pregnancy or lactation. Clinical symptoms, serum thyroxine and TRAb, thyroid ultrasound, and orbital computed tomography formed the basis for the diagnoses. Blood from progressor patients was collected at the time of first diagnosis with hyperthyroidism, before any ophthalmopathy symptoms had appeared. Ficoll-Paque density gradient centrifugation was used to isolate PBMCs from about 10 ml of fresh peripheral blood. Progressor patients were initially diagnosed with Graves' hyperthyroidism and developed ophthalmopathy during follow-up. Trizol reagent was used to extract total RNA, and RNA quality was then checked on an Agilent 2100 Bioanalyzer. Inclusive of the bounding cysteine and phenylalanine, the CDR3 is 14 residues long. This entry keeps only the CDR3 DNA: 42 bases, framed from base 1. CDR1 and CDR2 are drawn from the germline V gene (reference sequence): MNHEY, SMNVEV. V gives up 5 bases and J gives up 5 bases, and the segment between their germline ends measures 15 bases.

The V gene is TRBV27 and the J gene is TRBJ1-2, with no confident D gene call. The material sequenced was blood. The receptor's source is a man in his thirties or forties with Graves' hyperthyroidism that later progressed to Graves' ophthalmopathy. The CDR3 has the sequence CASSPLAAGYGYTF. The DNA is as follows: TGTGCCAGCAGTCCCCTGGCAGCCGGTTATGGCTACACCTTC.